These 11 T cell receptor beta chains share one sample of origin, sequenced in a study of T cells after somatic rescue of genetic block. The data were produced by immunoSEQ multiplex PCR, yet TCRdb's version contains in-frame clones alone and is incomplete. Found here are 85,000 to 100,000 clones, 85% to 90% of them singletons; the top ten hold 1.6%. The source material was peripheral blood mononuclear cells (PBMCs). These TCRs come from a woman under 30.

This sequence joins TRBV15 and TRBJ2-1; D is uncertain. Germline V gene sequence: CDR1 LNHNV, CDR2 YYDKDF (reference sequence). This CDR3 is 14 amino acids long. V was trimmed by 1 base and J by 4 bases, leaving 8 bases between them. The CDR3 region is CATSRGRTYNEQFF. In DNA, the CDR3 is TGTGCCACCAGCAGAGGACGTACTTACAATGAGCAGTTCTTC.

This chain connects TRBV4-2 to TRBJ2-3; 10 bases agree with TRBD2. Germline V gene lookup returns CDR1 LGHNA and CDR2 YNFKEQ. The CDR3 is 19 residues long. Losses at the gene ends were 0 bases for V and 4 bases for J; bases not matched to a gene: 13. The CDR3 DNA is TGTGCCAGCAGCCAAGACTTTTCCCTAGCGGGAGACATCGCAGATACGCAGTATTTT. It yields the protein CASSQDFSLAGDIADTQYF.

The J gene is TRBJ2-7, the V gene TRBV11-3, with D perhaps assigned TRBD1 or TRBD2 (5 bases each). The length of the CDR3 is 13 residues. The V end lost 2 bases, the J end lost 9 bases, and 14 bases lay between the germline ends. Germline lookup yields CDR1 SGHNT and CDR2 YENEEA. In nucleotides, the CDR3 is TGTGCCAGCAGCTTATGGGACCTTCGCGGGCAGTACTTC. This gives the protein CASSLWDLRGQYF.

This chain joins TRBV19 and TRBJ2-1; D possibly matches TRBD1 or TRBD2 (6 bases each). With 2 bases removed from V and 5 bases from J, the gap between germline ends came to 13 bases. Germline lookup yields CDR1 LNHDA and CDR2 SQIVND (reference sequence). The CDR3 spans 15 residues. For the CDR3, the DNA is TGTGCCAGTAGTATACCCCGGAGGGACAACAATGAGCAGTTCTTC. This translates into CASSIPRRDNNEQFF.

The rearrangement links TRBV19 to TRBJ2-1; 12 bases agree with TRBD2. Trimming took 3 bases from V and 2 from J; bases not matched to a gene: 2. CDR1 and CDR2 from the germline V gene are LNHDA and SQIVND (reference sequence). This CDR3 contains 16 residues. The CDR3: CASSIWTSGTYNEQFF. The CDR3 DNA follows: TGTGCCAGTAGTATTTGGACTAGCGGGACCTACAATGAGCAGTTCTTC. Full variable domain (remainder filled in from reference TRBV19 and TRBJ2-1): DGGITQSPKYLFRKEGQNVTLSCEQNLNHDAMYWYRQDPGQGLRLIYYSQIVNDFQKGDIAEGYSVSREKKESFPLTVTSAQKNPTAFYLCASSIWTSGTYNEQFFGPGTRLTVL.

The chain has TRBV5-1 and TRBJ2-5; D gene unclear. The CDR3 loop spans 11 amino acids. Trimming shortened V by 4 bases and J by 0 bases, and 1 base separated the two germline ends. Germline V gives CDR1 SGHRS, CDR2 YFSETQ. DNA for the CDR3: TGCGCCAGCAGCCACCAAGAGACCCAGTACTTC. Residues: CASSHQETQYF.

The chain has TRBV28 and TRBJ2-2; TRBD1 aligns across 11 bases. The CDR3 has 18 residues. CDR1 and CDR2 from the germline V gene are MDHEN and SYDVKM. Losses at the gene ends were 4 bases for V and 0 bases for J; bases not matched to a gene: 7. CDR3 amino acids: CASSSYRTGGPNTGELFF. The CDR3 DNA reads TGTGCCAGCAGTTCCTATCGGACAGGGGGCCCGAACACCGGGGAGCTGTTTTTT.

This rearrangement joins TRBV6-6 to TRBJ1-1, with D hard to call. V lost 7 bases and J 4 bases, leaving 16 bases between the germline ends. The CDR3 is 14 residues long. Per the germline V gene, CDR1 is MNHNY and CDR2 is SVGAGI (reference sequence). The CDR3 bases are TGTGCCAGCACCCTATTCTCAGGTAGCACTGAAGCTTTCTTT. It is translated as CASTLFSGSTEAFF.

The count of this clone is one. The chain has TRBV7-9 and TRBJ2-1; 8 nucleotides agree with TRBD2. The CDR3 extends over 15 amino acids. With V trimmed by 4 bases and J by 0 bases, 2 bases remained unmatched. Germline loops: CDR1 SEHNR, CDR2 FQNEAQ (reference sequence). This chain's CDR3 is CASSSSGPSYNEQFF. The CDR3 DNA reads as TGTGCCAGCAGCTCTAGCGGGCCCTCCTACAATGAGCAGTTCTTC.

The chain carries TRBV5-4 and TRBJ2-7; unclear D gene. Trimming stripped 2 bases from V and 2 bases from J, with 5 bases between. The CDR3 consists of 12 residues. Germline V CDR1 and CDR2: SGHNT, YYREEE (reference sequence). CDR3: CASSFDAYEQYF. The DNA for the CDR3 is TGTGCCAGCAGCTTTGACGCCTACGAGCAGTACTTC.

This chain connects TRBV4-3 to TRBJ1-2; no clear D gene. This CDR3 is 15 amino acids long. Germline lookup yields CDR1 LGHNA and CDR2 YSLEER. V lost 1 base to trimming and J lost 8 bases, with 17 bases between them. DNA of the CDR3: TGCGCCAGCAGCCAAGGGGCCGCACCGTCGGGCGGCTACACCTTC. It codes for CASSQGAAPSGGYTF.